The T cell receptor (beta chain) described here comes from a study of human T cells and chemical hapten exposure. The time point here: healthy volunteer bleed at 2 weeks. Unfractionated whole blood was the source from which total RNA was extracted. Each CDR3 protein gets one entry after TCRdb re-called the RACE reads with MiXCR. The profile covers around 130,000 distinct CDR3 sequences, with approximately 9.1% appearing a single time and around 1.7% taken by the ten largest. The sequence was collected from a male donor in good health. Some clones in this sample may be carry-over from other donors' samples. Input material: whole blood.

CDR3 DNA: TGCAGTGCTAGAGAAGGGTTTGACGAGCAGTACTTC. Protein: CSAREGFDEQYF. This chain connects TRBV20-1 to TRBJ2-7; D is unresolved. Germline values: CDR1 DFQATT, CDR2 SNEGSKA (reference sequence). V lost 0 bases to trimming and J lost 5 bases, with 8 bases between them. This CDR3 has 12 residues.